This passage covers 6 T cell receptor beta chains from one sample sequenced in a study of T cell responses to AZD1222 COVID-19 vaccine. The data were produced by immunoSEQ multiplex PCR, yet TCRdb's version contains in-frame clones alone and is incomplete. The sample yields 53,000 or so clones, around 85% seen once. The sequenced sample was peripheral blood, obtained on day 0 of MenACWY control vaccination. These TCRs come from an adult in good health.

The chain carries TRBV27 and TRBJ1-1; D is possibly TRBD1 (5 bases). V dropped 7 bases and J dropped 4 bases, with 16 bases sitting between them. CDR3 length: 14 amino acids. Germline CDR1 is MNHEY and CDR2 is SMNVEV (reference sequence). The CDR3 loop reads CASNPIGEGTEAFF. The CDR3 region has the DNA TGTGCCAGCAATCCCATAGGGGAGGGCACTGAAGCTTTCTTT.

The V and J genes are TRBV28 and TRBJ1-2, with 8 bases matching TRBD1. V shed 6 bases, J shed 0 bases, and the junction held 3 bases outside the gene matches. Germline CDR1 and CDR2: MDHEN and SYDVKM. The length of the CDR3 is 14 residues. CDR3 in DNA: TGTGCCAGCAGCCAGGGACAGGCTAACTATGGCTACACCTTC. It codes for CASSQGQANYGYTF.

The CDR3 loop reads CASSEGQAQYF. The CDR3 DNA sequence: TGTGCCAGCAGTGAGGGCCAGGCGCAGTACTTC. V is TRBV6-1 and J is TRBJ2-7; D remains unclear. Germline CDR1 reads MNHNS; CDR2 reads SASEGT. V lost 3 bases and J lost 9, with 9 bases in between. This CDR3 spans 11 amino acids.

In nucleotides, the CDR3 is TGTGCTAGTGGTTTAGCGGGAGCGTACGAGCAGTACTTC. This codes for CASGLAGAYEQYF. The chain links TRBV12-5 to TRBJ2-7; 8 bases align to TRBD2. The CDR3 consists of 13 residues. V lost 3 bases, J lost 4 bases, and 2 bases stayed unmatched. Germline CDR1 and CDR2: LGHNT and FRNRAP.

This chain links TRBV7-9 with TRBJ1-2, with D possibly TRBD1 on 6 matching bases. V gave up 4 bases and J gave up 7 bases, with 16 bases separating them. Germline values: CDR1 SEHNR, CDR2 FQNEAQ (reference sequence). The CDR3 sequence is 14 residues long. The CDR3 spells CASSWNREDGGYTF. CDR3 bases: TGTGCCAGCAGCTGGAACAGGGAGGACGGTGGCTACACCTTC.

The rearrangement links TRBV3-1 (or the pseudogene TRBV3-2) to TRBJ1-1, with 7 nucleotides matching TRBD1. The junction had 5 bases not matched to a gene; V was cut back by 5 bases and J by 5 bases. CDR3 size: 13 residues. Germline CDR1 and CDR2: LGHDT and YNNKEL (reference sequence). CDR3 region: CASSSGGRTEAFF. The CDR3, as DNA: TGTGCCAGCAGCTCAGGGGGGAGGACTGAAGCTTTCTTT.